This TCR beta chain was observed in a study of CD4 T cells in relation to SARS-CoV-2 and coronaviruses. Study-level findings and limits: Samples before the pandemic and after infection were not matched within any donor. Roughly 65% of donors had memory CD4+ clonotypes crossrecognizing SARS-CoV-2 and common cold coronavirus spike.

Unexposed donor CD4+ T cells date from about 2011-2018, before the COVID-19 pandemic. Isolation of CD4+ T cells took place after approximately eleven days in culture. Clones were sequenced by immunoSEQ multiplex PCR, and TCRdb holds only the in-frame ones, with some missing. Of tens of thousands of clones in the sample, 60% to 85% were seen once. Trimming left V 7 bases short and J 4 bases short, with 13 bases between. Germline lookup yields CDR1 MNHEY and CDR2 SVGAGI. This CDR3 is 13 amino acids long. Note on this clone: No antigen is known for it.

The sample consisted of CD4+ T cells from PBMCs, cultured in vitro. This chain uses TRBV6-5 with TRBJ1-2; TRBD1 is a possible D gene (5 bases). The sequence was collected from a human donor in good health. CDR3 nucleotides: TGTGCCAGCACAGCGGAAGGGACCTATGGCTACACCTTC. As protein: CASTAEGTYGYTF.